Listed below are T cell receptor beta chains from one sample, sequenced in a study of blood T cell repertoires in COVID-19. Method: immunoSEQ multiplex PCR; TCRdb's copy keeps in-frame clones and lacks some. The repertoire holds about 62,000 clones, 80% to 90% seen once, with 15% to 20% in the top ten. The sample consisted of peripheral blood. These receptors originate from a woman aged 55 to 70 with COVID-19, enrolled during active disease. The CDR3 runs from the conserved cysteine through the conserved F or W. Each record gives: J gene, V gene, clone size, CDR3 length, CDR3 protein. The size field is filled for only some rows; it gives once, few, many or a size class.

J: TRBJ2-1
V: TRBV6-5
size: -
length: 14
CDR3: CASSSQAALNEQFF

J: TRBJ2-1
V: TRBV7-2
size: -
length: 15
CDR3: CASTLLAVIANEQFF

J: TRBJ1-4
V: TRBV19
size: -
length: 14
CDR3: CASSTPGQVEKLFF

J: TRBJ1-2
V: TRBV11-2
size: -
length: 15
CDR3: CASSTTGTAIYGYTF

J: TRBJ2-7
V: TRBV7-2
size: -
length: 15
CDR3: CASSLVPGQVPSQYF

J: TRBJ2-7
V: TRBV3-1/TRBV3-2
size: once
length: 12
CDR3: CASSQERTRRYF

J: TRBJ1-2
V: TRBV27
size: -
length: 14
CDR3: CASSYQGGFRGYTF

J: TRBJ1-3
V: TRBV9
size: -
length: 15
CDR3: CASSAADSSGNTIYF

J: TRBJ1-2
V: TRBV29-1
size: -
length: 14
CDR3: CSVSPDVRVNGYTF

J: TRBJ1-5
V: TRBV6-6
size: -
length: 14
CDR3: CASTGGAGNQPQHF

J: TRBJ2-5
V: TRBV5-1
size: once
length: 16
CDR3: CASSLVLAGIGETQYF

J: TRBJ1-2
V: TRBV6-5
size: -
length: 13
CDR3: CASSQSGTYGYTF

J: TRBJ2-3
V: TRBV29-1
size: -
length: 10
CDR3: CSAGEDTQYF

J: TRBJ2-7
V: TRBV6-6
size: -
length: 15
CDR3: CASSGLAGGTYEQYF

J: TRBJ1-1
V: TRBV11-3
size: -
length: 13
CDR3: CASSLAAAGEAFF

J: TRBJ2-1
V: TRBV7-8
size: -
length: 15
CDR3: CASRTTGERYNEQFF

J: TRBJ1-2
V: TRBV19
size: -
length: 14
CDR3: CASSVGQGANGYTF

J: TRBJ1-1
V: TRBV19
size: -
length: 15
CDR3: CASSESRGQATEAFF

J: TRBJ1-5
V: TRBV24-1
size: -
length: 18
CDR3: CATSDRRNRGRRDQPQHF

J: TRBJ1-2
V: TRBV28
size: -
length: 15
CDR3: CASSITSGTSYGYTF

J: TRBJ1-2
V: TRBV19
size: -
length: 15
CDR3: CASRLRGQGANGYTF

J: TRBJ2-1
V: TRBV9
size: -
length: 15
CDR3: CASSFSGSSYNEQFF

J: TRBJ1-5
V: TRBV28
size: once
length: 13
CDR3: CASSWAINQPQHF

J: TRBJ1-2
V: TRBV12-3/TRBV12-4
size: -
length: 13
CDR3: CASSSDSPGGYTF

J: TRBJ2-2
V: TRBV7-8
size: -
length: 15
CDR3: CASSRDGGRTGELFF

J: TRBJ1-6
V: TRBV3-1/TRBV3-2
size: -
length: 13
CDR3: CASSQGFNSPLHF

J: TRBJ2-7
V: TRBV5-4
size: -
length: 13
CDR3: CASSARGLNEQYF

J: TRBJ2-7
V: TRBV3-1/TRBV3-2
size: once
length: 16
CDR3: CASSQDFTGGPYEQYF

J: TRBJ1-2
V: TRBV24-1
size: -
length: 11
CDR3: CATSFRDGYTF

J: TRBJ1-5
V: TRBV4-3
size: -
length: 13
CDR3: CASSQALAQPQHF

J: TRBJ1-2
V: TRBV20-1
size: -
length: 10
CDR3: CSAGGFGYTF

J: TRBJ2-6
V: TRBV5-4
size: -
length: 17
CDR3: CASSTGQGADGANVLTF

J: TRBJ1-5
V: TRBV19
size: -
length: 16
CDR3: CASSTPDRGNNQPQHF

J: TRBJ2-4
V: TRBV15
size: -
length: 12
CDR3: CATSRDGNIQYF

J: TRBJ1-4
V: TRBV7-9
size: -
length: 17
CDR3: CASSYWTGAATNEKLFF

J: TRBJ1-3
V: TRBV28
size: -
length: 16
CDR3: CASSLPLGLSGNTIYF

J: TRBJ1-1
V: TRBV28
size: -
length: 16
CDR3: CASSYARGAMGTEAFF

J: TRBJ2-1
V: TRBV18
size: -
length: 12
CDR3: CASSPNYNEQFF

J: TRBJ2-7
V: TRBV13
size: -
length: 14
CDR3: CASSETGAGYEQYF

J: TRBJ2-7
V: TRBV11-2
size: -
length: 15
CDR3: CASSAPRAGVYEQYF

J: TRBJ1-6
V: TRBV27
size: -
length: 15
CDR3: CASRGTVPLNSPLHF

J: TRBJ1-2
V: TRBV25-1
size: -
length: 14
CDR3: CASTTTGTGSGYTF

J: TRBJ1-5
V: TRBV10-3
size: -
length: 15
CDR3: CAISERQAGDQPQHF

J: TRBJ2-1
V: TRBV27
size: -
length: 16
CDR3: CASSLLRSQGANEQFF

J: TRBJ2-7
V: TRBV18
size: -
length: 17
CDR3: CASSPRLFSGDSSEQYF

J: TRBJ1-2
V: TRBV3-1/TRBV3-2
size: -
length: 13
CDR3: CASSLGRPYGYTF

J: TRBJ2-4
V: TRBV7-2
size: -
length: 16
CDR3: CASSSRPGMPKNIQYF

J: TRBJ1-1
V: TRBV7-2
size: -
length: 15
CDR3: CASSLTTGWNTEAFF

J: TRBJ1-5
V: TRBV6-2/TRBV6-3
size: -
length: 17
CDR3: CASSDQTGEYSNQPQHF

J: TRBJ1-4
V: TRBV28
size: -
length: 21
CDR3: CASSTGTGGSVRHTMHEKLFF

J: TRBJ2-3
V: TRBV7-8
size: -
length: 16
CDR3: CASSLVQGQGSSTQYF

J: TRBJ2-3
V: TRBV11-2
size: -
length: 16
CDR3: CASSRIRGPRTDTQYF

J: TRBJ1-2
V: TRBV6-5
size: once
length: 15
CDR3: CASSYSGTGIYGYTF

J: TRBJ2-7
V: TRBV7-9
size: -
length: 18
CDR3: CASSLALSSGTSNYEQYF

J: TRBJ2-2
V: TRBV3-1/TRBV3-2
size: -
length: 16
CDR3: CASSQDWIKRTGELFF

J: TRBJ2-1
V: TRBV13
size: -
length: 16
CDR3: CASSLGLAEDYNEQFF

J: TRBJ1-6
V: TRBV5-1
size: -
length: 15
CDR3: CASSLEGQINSPLHF

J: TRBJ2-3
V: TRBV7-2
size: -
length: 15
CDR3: CASSLSGSSTDTQYF

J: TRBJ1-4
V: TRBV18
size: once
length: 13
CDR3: CASSPRDSEKLFF

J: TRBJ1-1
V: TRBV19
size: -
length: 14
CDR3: CASSTGQGNTEAFF